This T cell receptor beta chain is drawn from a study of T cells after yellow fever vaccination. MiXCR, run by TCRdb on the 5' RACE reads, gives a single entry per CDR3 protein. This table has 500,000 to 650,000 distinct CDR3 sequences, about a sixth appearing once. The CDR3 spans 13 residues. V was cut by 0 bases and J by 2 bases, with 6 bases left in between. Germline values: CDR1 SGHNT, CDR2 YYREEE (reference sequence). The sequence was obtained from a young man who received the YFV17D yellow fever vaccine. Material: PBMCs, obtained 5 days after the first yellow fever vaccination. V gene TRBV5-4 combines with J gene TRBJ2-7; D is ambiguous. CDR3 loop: CASSLEDAYEQYF. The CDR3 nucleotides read TGTGCCAGCAGCTTGGAGGATGCCTACGAGCAGTACTTC.